What follows are 25 T cell receptor beta chains derived from one specimen sequenced in a study of shared clonotypes between healthy human individuals (dated by TCRdb to between 2020 and 2021). Receptor libraries were prepared by the immunoSEQ multiplex PCR assay. TCRdb took over this immuneACCESS table, retaining in-frame rearrangements with V and J assigned. Such tables are incomplete; in checked studies, under half of the missing clones stem from an unresolved V gene, and the remainder is unexplained. The table for this sample lists about 1.5 million clones; approximately 98% of them were counted only once. About 0.45% of the sample is held by the ten biggest clonotypes. Sequenced: naive CD4+ T cells sorted from blood. According to the study, the label for this sample's cell subset or site signals: CD45RA+ positively selected. The source of these receptors is a young man in good health.

The J gene is TRBJ2-7, the V gene TRBV9, with D possibly being TRBD1 (6 bases). Germline CDR1 is SGDLS and CDR2 is YYNGEE. This CDR3 has 15 amino acids. V dropped 0 bases and J dropped 2 bases, with 12 bases sitting between them. Written as DNA, the CDR3 is TGTGCCAGCAGCGTAGCGGACAGTACGACCTACGAGCAGTACTTC. It yields the protein CASSVADSTTYEQYF.

The chain links TRBV5-1 to TRBJ2-3; unclear D gene. CDR1 and CDR2 (germline): SGHRS, YFSETQ. The CDR3 runs to 14 residues. V gave up 6 bases and J gave up 0 bases, with 11 bases separating them. CDR3 protein: CASNEVPSTDTQYF. CDR3 coding DNA: TGCGCCAGCAACGAGGTGCCTAGCACAGATACGCAGTATTTT.

This rearrangement joins TRBV6-5 to TRBJ2-1, with D perhaps TRBD2 (5 bases). Germline assignment: CDR1 MNHEY and CDR2 SVGAGI. Trimming took 5 bases from V and 5 from J, leaving 10 bases between them. CDR3 length: 13 residues. The CDR3 DNA sequence: TGTGCCAGCAGTAATACTAGAAACAATGAGCAGTTCTTC. Translated: CASSNTRNNEQFF.

V usage is TRBV27 and J usage is TRBJ2-3; D possibly corresponds to TRBD1 (6 bases). Germline loops: CDR1 MNHEY, CDR2 SMNVEV (reference sequence). V lost 11 bases and J 7 bases, leaving 16 bases between the germline ends. This CDR3 has 12 residues. This CDR3 reads CAAGQFRHTQYF. CDR3 coding DNA: TGTGCCGCAGGACAGTTCAGGCATACGCAGTATTTT.

The rearrangement links TRBV7-9 to TRBJ2-7; the match to TRBD2 covers 12 bases. Germline CDR1 is SEHNR and CDR2 is FQNEAQ (reference sequence). This CDR3 is built from 16 residues. J was trimmed by 7 bases and V by 3 bases; bases with no gene match: 10. This CDR3 is CASSFGLAGTLGEQYF. DNA of the CDR3: TGTGCCAGCAGCTTCGGACTAGCGGGGACTTTAGGTGAGCAGTACTTC.

The J gene is TRBJ2-3, the V gene TRBV11-3; 7 nucleotides agree with TRBD1. The CDR3 is 16 residues long. Trimming cost V 5 bases and J 2 bases; bases outside gene matches: 10. CDR1 and CDR2 from the germline V gene are SGHNT and YENEEA. CDR3 nucleotides: TGTGCCAGCAGCGACAGCCGACAGGGCCTCACAGATACGCAGTATTTT. Translating gives CASSDSRQGLTDTQYF.

This clone appeared once. The chain joins TRBV12-5 to TRBJ1-2; 10 bases agree with TRBD1. This CDR3 comprises 13 residues. Unmatched junction bases numbered 5, after V lost 6 bases and J lost 7 bases. Germline V gene data show CDR1 as LGHNT and CDR2 as FRNRAP. The CDR3 reads CASGADRGLGYTF. CDR3 sequence (DNA): TGTGCTAGTGGCGCAGACAGGGGGCTTGGCTACACCTTC.

This sequence joins TRBV28 and TRBJ1-5; D call uncertain. The CDR3 totals 16 residues. The germline V gene encodes CDR1 MDHEN and CDR2 SYDVKM. V lost 5 bases to trimming and J lost 1 base, with 15 bases between them. The CDR3 spells CASSVPTWASNQPQHF. The CDR3 bases are TGTGCCAGCAGTGTACCGACGTGGGCGAGCAATCAGCCCCAGCATTTT.

The count of this clone is one. As DNA, the CDR3 is TGTGCCAGCAGCTTAGACGGACTAGTGTCCGGCCGGGAGCTGTTTTTT. It codes for CASSLDGLVSGRELFF. V gene TRBV11-3 combines with J gene TRBJ2-2; 7 nucleotides match TRBD2. Trimming removed 0 bases from V and 9 bases from J; junction bases left unmatched: 10. The CDR3 spans 16 residues. The germline V gene has CDR1 SGHNT and CDR2 YENEEA.

About this clone itself: Other DNA sequences in the sample encode the same CDR3. The chain is built from TRBV5-1 and TRBJ2-3; D not resolved. The CDR3 runs to 14 residues. The germline V and J ends were trimmed by 0 bases and 3 bases, with 8 bases remaining between them. Germline CDR1 SGHRS, CDR2 YFSETQ. The CDR3 DNA is TGCGCCAGCAGCTTGGCCGTAAGGACAGATACGCAGTATTTT. Residues: CASSLAVRTDTQYF.

The chain joins TRBV19 to TRBJ1-5; 10 bases map to TRBD1. The CDR3 runs 16 residues. The V segment lost 5 bases and the J segment 4 bases; nucleotides outside the gene matches: 8. Germline V gene data show CDR1 as LNHDA and CDR2 as SQIVND (reference sequence). Here the CDR3 reads CASSPGTGVRNQPQHF. The CDR3 region has the DNA TGTGCCAGTAGTCCCGGGACAGGGGTGCGGAATCAGCCCCAGCATTTT. The whole variable domain, filled in from reference TRBV19 and TRBJ1-5, reads DGGITQSPKYLFRKEGQNVTLSCEQNLNHDAMYWYRQDPGQGLRLIYYSQIVNDFQKGDIAEGYSVSREKKESFPLTVTSAQKNPTAFYLCASSPGTGVRNQPQHFGDGTRLSIL.

The chain employs TRBV30 and TRBJ2-3; D uncertain. The CDR3 covers 13 residues. V lost 2 bases, J lost 0 bases, and 6 bases lay in between. Germline V gene lookup returns CDR1 GTSNPN and CDR2 SVGIG (reference sequence). The CDR3 reads CAWSIRSTDTQYF. In DNA form, the CDR3 reads TGTGCCTGGAGTATTAGGAGCACAGATACGCAGTATTTT.

The chain uses TRBV29-1 and TRBJ1-5; D unclear. The CDR3 is made up of 12 amino acids. Deletions cut 7 bases from V and 4 bases from J, with 11 bases between. The V gene's germline CDR1 is SQVTM and CDR2 ANQGSEA. This CDR3 is CSARTSNQPQHF. CDR3 coding DNA: TGCAGCGCCAGGACCTCTAATCAGCCCCAGCATTTT.

The chain links TRBV29-1 to TRBJ2-1; TRBD2 agrees at 10 bases. Germline V gives CDR1 SQVTM, CDR2 ANQGSEA. The CDR3 extends over 15 amino acids. V shed 6 bases and J 0 bases; nucleotides not matched to a gene: 5. CDR3 nucleotides: TGCAGCGTAGACCAGCGGGAGGGCTCCTACAATGAGCAGTTCTTC. It codes for CSVDQREGSYNEQFF.

This clone was seen just once. This chain connects TRBV9 to TRBJ2-7; D ambiguous. The CDR3 extends over 14 amino acids. Germline-derived CDR1 and CDR2 are SGDLS and YYNGEE. V was pared by 1 base and J by 3 bases, with 11 bases between. The CDR3 sequence is CASSVTPDRYEQYF. In DNA, the CDR3 is TGTGCCAGCAGCGTAACACCCGATCGCTACGAGCAGTACTTC.

Details on this clone: Additional DNA sequences in this sample encode the identical CDR3. This chain connects TRBV5-5 to TRBJ2-3, with D hard to call. Germline V gene lookup returns CDR1 SGHKS and CDR2 YYEKEE (reference sequence). V was pared by 0 bases and J by 4 bases, with 6 bases between. The CDR3 is 13 amino acids. The CDR3 here is CASSLGAADTQYF. The CDR3 coding sequence is TGTGCCAGCAGCTTGGGGGCGGCAGATACGCAGTATTTT. Together with reference TRBV5-5 and TRBJ2-3, the CDR3 gives the full variable domain: DAGVTQSPTHLIKTRGQQVTLRCSPISGHKSVSWYQQVLGQGPQFIFQYYEKEERGRGNFPDRFSARQFPNYSSELNVNALLLGDSALYLCASSLGAADTQYFGPGTRLTVL.

The chain uses TRBV2 and TRBJ1-3; D may be TRBD1 (5 bases). Germline V gives CDR1 SNHLY, CDR2 FYNNEI. The CDR3 consists of 14 residues. V lost 7 bases and J lost 1, with 11 bases in between. The DNA of the CDR3 is TGTGCCAGCAATACGGGACGGTCTGGAAACACCATATATTTT. Its protein is CASNTGRSGNTIYF.

The chain links TRBV18 to TRBJ2-7; 8 nucleotides agree with TRBD1. Germline trimming cut 4 bases from V and 2 bases from J; bases unmatched to any gene: 7. The germline CDR1 and CDR2 sequences are KGHSH and LQKENI. CDR3 size: 15 residues. As DNA, the CDR3 is TGTGCCAGCTCACTGACGGGACAGGAGACCTACGAGCAGTACTTC. This gives the protein CASSLTGQETYEQYF.

The rearrangement uses TRBV7-8 and TRBJ2-7, with TRBD2 identical over 7 bases. The CDR3 runs 18 residues. CDR1 and CDR2 (germline): SGHVS, FQNEAQ. The J segment lost 1 base and the V segment lost 8 bases, leaving 20 bases of the junction unmatched. CDR3 nucleotides: TGTGCCAGCTCACCCCGCAGCGGGGCCCCACGAGGTTCCTACGAGCAGTACTTC. This encodes CASSPRSGAPRGSYEQYF.

V gene TRBV11-2 combines with J gene TRBJ2-7; D remains ambiguous. The CDR3 consists of 15 residues. CDR1 SGHAT and CDR2 FQNNGV come from the germline V gene. Trimming removed 6 bases at V and 1 base at J, with 16 bases between. The DNA of the CDR3 is TGTGCCAGCAGAAGTCCTGGACGGATTTCCTACGAGCAGTACTTC. Translating gives CASRSPGRISYEQYF.

The V call is TRBV5-1, the J call TRBJ2-3; D unclear. V was cut by 4 bases and J by 5 bases, with 2 bases left in between. This CDR3 is built from 10 residues. Per the germline V gene, CDR1 is SGHRS and CDR2 is YFSETQ. The CDR3 protein is CASSGDTQYF. The CDR3 region has the DNA TGCGCCAGCAGCGGAGATACGCAGTATTTT.

This clone was detected once. Other DNA sequences from this sample encode an identical CDR3 as well. J is TRBJ2-5 and V is TRBV18; D gene unclear. The CDR3 loop spans 13 amino acids. The V gene lost 2 bases and the J gene lost 1 base, with 5 bases spanning the gap. CDR1 and CDR2 (germline): KGHSH, LQKENI. Written as DNA, the CDR3 is TGTGCCAGCTCACCAGTGCCCCAAGAGACCCAGTACTTC. Amino acid sequence: CASSPVPQETQYF.

The chain couples TRBV19 to TRBJ2-2, with 11 bases identical to TRBD2. Germline trimming cut 5 bases from V and 6 bases from J; bases unmatched to any gene: 5. The CDR3 consists of 15 residues. Germline assignment: CDR1 LNHDA and CDR2 SQIVND (reference sequence). The CDR3, as DNA: TGTGCCAGTAGTGTCCTAGCGGGAGGCTCCGGGGAGCTGTTTTTT. This codes for CASSVLAGGSGELFF.

V is TRBV4-1 and J is TRBJ2-2, with 10 bases that match TRBD2. The CDR3 contains 17 residues. V was clipped by 1 base and J by 4 bases; unmatched bases: 6. Germline CDR1 reads MGHRA; CDR2 reads YSYEKL. CDR3 residues: CASSQAFSGRITGELFF. CDR3 DNA sequence: TGCGCCAGCAGCCAAGCCTTTAGCGGGAGGATCACCGGGGAGCTGTTTTTT.

This chain joins TRBV14 and TRBJ2-1, with unresolved D. From germline, CDR1 is SGHDN and CDR2 FVKESK. Between the trimmed V and J ends, which lost 3 bases and 6 bases, there was a span of 12 bases. This CDR3 has 14 amino acids. CDR3 sequence reads: CASSHITVANEQFF. CDR3 nucleotide sequence: TGTGCCAGCAGCCATATAACAGTGGCCAATGAGCAGTTCTTC.